This T cell receptor beta chain was identified in a study of vaccination effects on CD4 cells after COVID-19. General study results and limits: The authors studied few convalescent patients and collected no early post-infection timepoints. At late timepoints after vaccination, vaccine- and infection-induced clones shrank markedly. Healthy vaccinees' vaccine-induced clones included only 1 of 255 cross-reacting with common cold coronaviruses.

As regards this clone: Its cognate antigen is unknown.

Ahead of sequencing, the ViraFEST assay grew antigen-specific CD4+ T cells using viral peptide pools. Culture proceeded for about 11 days, and CD4+ T cells were then isolated. Vaccinated recipients, who were negative for nucleocapsid antibodies, had no history of SARS-CoV-2 infection. Days 3 and 7 saw half the medium replaced with IL-2 medium. The protocol was immunoSEQ multiplex PCR, while the TCRdb copy is restricted to in-frame clones and leaves out a portion. The sample has tens of thousands of clones, 70% seen once. The sample consisted of CD4+ T cells from PBMCs cultured with HCoV-OC43 spike peptides, taken before COVID-19 vaccination. The subset was: HCoV-OC43 spike overlapping peptide pool stimulation. This TCR derives from a human donor who received a COVID-19 vaccine.

The CDR3 reads CASSYSRVQPQHF. The CDR3 region has the DNA TGTGCCAGCAGTTACTCTAGGGTTCAGCCCCAGCATTTT. V gene TRBV6-2 or TRBV6-3 combines with J gene TRBJ1-5; D is unresolved. Germline CDR1 reads MNHEY; CDR2 reads SVGEGT. Trimming cost V 0 bases and J 6 bases, with 6 bases left between them. The CDR3 covers 13 residues.